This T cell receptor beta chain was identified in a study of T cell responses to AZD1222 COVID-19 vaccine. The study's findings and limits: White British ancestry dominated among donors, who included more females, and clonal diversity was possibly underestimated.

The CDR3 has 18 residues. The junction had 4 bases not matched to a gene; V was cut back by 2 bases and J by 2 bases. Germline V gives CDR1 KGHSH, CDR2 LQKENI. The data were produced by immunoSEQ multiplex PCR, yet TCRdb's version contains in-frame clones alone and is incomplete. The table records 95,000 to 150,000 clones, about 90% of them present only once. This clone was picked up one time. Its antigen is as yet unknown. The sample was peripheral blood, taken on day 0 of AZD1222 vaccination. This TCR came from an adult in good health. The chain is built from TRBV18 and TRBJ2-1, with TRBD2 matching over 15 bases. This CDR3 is CASSPGTSGGSTYNEQFF. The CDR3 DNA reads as TGTGCCAGCTCACCAGGGACTAGCGGGGGGTCTACCTACAATGAGCAGTTCTTC. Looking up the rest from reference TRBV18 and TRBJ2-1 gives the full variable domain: NAGVMQNPRHLVRRRGQEARLRCSPMKGHSHVYWYRQLPEEGLKFMVYLQKENIIDESGMPKERFSAEFPKEGPSILRIQQVVRGDSAAYFCASSPGTSGGSTYNEQFFGPGTRLTVL.